This T cell receptor beta chain was recorded in a study of cytomegalovirus exposure and HLA in healthy donors. The PCR ran on 60 Vbeta and 13 Jbeta primers. Only in-frame clones appear in the TCRdb table, and some are missing; sequencing was by immunoSEQ multiplex PCR. This sample lists fewer than 150,000 clones; its ten largest clones have less than 3%. Per germline, CDR1 SGHRS and CDR2 YFSETQ. With V trimmed by 0 bases and J by 0 bases, 2 bases remained unmatched. The CDR3 is made up of 16 amino acids. Concerning this clone: Other nucleotide sequences in the sample specify the same CDR3.

Sequencing was done on a sample of PBMCs. The TCR originated in a man aged 40-49 years in good health and CMV-seronegative. The V call is TRBV5-1, the J call TRBJ2-3; 9 bases align to TRBD2. CDR3 in amino acids: CASSLVLAGSTDTQYF. CDR3 nucleotide sequence: TGCGCCAGCAGCTTGGTACTAGCGGGTAGCACAGATACGCAGTATTTT. Combining the CDR3 with reference TRBV5-1 and TRBJ2-3 gives the whole variable domain KAGVTQTPRYLIKTRGQQVTLSCSPISGHRSVSWYQQTPGQGLQFLFEYFSETQRNKGNFPGRFSGRQFSNSRSEMNVSTLELGDSALYLCASSLVLAGSTDTQYFGPGTRLTVL.